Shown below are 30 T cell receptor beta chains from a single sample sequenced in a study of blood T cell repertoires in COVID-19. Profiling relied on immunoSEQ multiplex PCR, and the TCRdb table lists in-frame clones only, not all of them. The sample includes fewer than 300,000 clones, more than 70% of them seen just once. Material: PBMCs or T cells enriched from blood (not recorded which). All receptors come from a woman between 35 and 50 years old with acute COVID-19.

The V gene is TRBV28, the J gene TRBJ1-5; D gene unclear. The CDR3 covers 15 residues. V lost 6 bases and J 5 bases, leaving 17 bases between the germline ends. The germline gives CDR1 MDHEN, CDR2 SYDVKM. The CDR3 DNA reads TGTGCCAGCAGACCCTGGGCGGGGAAGGATCAGCCCCAGCATTTT. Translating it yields CASRPWAGKDQPQHF.

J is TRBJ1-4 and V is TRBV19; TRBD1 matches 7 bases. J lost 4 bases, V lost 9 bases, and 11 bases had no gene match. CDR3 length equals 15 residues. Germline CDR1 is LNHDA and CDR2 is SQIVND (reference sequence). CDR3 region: CASTNLGTDNEKLFF. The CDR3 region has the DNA TGTGCCAGCACAAACCTTGGGACAGATAATGAAAAACTGTTTTTT.

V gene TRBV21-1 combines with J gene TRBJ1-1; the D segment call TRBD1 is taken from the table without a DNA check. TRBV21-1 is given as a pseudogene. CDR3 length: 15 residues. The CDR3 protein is CASSKALGYRGLGLF. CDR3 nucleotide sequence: TGTGCCAGCAGCAAAGCCCTCGGTTACAGGGGGCTTGGTCTCTTT.

The CDR3 sequence: CASSFGGGTSVHEQYF. Here the CDR3 DNA reads TGTGCCAGCAGCTTTGGAGGGGGGACTAGCGTCCACGAGCAGTACTTC. The chain has TRBV7-8 and TRBJ2-7; 10 positions agree with TRBD2. This CDR3 contains 16 residues. Germline CDR1 reads SGHVS; CDR2 reads FQNEAQ. V shed 3 bases and J 5 bases; nucleotides not matched to a gene: 10.

CDR3 protein: CASRFAPGDYNEQFF. CDR3 DNA: TGTGCCAGCAGGTTCGCACCGGGAGACTACAATGAGCAGTTCTTC. The chain couples TRBV28 to TRBJ2-1, with a possible D match to TRBD2 (6 bases). The CDR3 runs to 15 residues. CDR1 is MDHEN and CDR2 is SYDVKM in the germline V gene. Trimming left V 6 bases short and J 3 bases short, with 15 bases between. The variable domain in full, completed from reference TRBV28 and TRBJ2-1, reads DVKVTQSSRYLVKRTGEKVFLECVQDMDHENMFWYRQDPGLGLRLIYFSYDVKMKEKGDIPEGYSVSREKKERFSLILESASTNQTSMYLCASRFAPGDYNEQFFGPGTRLTVL.

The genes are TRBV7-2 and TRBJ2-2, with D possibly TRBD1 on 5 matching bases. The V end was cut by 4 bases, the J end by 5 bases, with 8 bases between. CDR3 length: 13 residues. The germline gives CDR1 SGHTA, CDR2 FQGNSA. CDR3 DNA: TGTGCCAGCAGCTCAGGGATAACCGGGGAGCTGTTTTTT. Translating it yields CASSSGITGELFF.

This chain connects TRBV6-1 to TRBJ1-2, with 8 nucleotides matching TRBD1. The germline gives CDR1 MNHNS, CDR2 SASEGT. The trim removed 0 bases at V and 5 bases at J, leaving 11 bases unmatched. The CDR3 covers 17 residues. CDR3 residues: CASSEAGGQGPGYGYTF. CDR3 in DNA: TGTGCCAGCAGTGAAGCCGGAGGACAGGGCCCGGGGTATGGCTACACCTTC.

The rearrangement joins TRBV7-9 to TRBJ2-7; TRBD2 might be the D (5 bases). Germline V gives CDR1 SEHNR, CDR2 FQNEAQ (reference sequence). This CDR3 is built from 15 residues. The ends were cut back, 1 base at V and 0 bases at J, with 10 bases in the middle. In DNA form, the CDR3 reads TGTGCCAGCAGCTTAGAGCGGCTCGGCTCCTACGAGCAGTACTTC. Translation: CASSLERLGSYEQYF.

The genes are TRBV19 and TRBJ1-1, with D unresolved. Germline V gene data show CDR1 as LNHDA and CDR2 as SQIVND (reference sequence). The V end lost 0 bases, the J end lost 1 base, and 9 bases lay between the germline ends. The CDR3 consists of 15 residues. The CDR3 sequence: CASSIDLDSNTEAFF. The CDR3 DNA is TGTGCCAGTAGTATAGATCTGGACTCGAACACTGAAGCTTTCTTT.

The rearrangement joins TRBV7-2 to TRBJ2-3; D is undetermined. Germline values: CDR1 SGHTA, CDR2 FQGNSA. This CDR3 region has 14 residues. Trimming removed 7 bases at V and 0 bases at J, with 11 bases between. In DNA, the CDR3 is TGTGCCAGCACCCGCCTATCTAGCACAGATACGCAGTATTTT. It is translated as CASTRLSSTDTQYF.

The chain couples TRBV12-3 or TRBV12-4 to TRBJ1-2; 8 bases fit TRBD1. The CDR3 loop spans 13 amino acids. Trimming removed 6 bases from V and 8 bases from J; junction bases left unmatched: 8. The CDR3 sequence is CASRPGQVQGYTF. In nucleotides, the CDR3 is TGTGCCAGCAGACCGGGACAGGTCCAAGGCTACACCTTC.

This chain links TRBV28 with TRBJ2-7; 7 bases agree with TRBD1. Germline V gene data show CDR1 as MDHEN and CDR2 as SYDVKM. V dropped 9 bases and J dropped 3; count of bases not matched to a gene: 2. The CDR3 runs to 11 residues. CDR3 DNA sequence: TGTGCCAGTCAGGGGGTCTACGAGCAGTACGTC. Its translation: CASQGVYEQYV.

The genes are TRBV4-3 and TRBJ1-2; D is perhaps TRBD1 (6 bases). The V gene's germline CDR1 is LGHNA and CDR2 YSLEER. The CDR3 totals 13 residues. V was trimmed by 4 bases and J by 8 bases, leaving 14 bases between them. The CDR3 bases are TGCGCCAGCAGCCTTAGGGGGAGTAGAGGCTACACCTTC. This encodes CASSLRGSRGYTF.

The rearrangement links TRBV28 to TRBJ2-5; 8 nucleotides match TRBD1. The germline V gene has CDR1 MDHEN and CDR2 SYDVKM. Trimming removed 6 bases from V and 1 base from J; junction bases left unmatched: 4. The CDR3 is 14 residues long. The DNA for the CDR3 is TGTGCCAGCAGAGAGGGACAGGTCCAAGAGACCCAGTACTTC. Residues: CASREGQVQETQYF.

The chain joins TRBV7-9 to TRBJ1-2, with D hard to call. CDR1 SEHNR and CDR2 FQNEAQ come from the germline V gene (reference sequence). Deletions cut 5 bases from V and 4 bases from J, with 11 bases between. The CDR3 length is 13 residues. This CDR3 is CASSTPGSYGYTF. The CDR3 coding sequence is TGTGCCAGCAGCACTCCGGGAAGCTATGGCTACACCTTC.

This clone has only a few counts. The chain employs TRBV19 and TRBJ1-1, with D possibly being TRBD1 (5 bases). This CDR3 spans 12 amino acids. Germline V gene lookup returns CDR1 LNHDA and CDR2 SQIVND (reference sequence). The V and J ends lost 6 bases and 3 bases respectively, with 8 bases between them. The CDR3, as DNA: TGTGCCAGTAGGCGGGGCGACACTGAAGCTTTCTTT. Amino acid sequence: CASRRGDTEAFF. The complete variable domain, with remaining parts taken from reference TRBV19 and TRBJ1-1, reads DGGITQSPKYLFRKEGQNVTLSCEQNLNHDAMYWYRQDPGQGLRLIYYSQIVNDFQKGDIAEGYSVSREKKESFPLTVTSAQKNPTAFYLCASRRGDTEAFFGQGTRLTVV.

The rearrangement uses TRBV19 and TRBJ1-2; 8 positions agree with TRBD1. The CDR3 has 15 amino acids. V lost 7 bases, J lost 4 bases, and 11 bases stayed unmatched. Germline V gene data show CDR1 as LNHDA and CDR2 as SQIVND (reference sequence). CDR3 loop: CASTTGPGGTYGYTF. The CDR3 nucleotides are TGTGCCAGTACCACAGGTCCAGGGGGCACCTATGGCTACACCTTC. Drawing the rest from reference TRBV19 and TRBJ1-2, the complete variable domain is DGGITQSPKYLFRKEGQNVTLSCEQNLNHDAMYWYRQDPGQGLRLIYYSQIVNDFQKGDIAEGYSVSREKKESFPLTVTSAQKNPTAFYLCASTTGPGGTYGYTFGSGTRLTVV.

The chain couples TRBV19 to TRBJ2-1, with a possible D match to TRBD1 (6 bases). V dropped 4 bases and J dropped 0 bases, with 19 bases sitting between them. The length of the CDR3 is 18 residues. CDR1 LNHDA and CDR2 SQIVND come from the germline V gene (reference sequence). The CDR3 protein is CASSRYRVTSSSYNEQFF. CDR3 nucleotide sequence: TGTGCCAGTAGTAGATACAGGGTCACCTCGAGCTCCTACAATGAGCAGTTCTTC.

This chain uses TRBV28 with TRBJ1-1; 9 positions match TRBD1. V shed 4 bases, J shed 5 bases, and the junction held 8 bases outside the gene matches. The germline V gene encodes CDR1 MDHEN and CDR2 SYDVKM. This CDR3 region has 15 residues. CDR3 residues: CASSSGQGVGTEAFF. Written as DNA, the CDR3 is TGTGCCAGCAGTTCGGGACAGGGCGTTGGGACTGAAGCTTTCTTT. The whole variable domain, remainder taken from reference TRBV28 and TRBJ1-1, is DVKVTQSSRYLVKRTGEKVFLECVQDMDHENMFWYRQDPGLGLRLIYFSYDVKMKEKGDIPEGYSVSREKKERFSLILESASTNQTSMYLCASSSGQGVGTEAFFGQGTRLTVV.

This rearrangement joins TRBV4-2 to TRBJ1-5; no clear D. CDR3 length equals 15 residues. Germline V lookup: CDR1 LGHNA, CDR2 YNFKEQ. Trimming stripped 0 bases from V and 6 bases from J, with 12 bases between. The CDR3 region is CASSQEGGIFQPQHF. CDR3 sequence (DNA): TGTGCCAGCAGCCAAGAGGGAGGTATATTTCAGCCCCAGCATTTT.

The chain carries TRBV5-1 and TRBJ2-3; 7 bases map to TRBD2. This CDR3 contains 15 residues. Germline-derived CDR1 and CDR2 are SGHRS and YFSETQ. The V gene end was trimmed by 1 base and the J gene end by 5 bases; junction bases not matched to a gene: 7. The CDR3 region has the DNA TGCGCCAGCAGCTTGCTGGCGGGAGTGGTAGATACGCAGTATTTT. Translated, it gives CASSLLAGVVDTQYF.

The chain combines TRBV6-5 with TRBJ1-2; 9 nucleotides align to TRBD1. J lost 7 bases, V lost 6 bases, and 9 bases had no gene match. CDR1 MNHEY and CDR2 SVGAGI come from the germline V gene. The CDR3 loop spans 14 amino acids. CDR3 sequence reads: CASSTDRGGFGYTF. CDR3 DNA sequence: TGTGCCAGCAGCACGGACAGGGGAGGTTTTGGCTACACCTTC.

In DNA, the CDR3 is TGTGCCAGCAGCTTAGGGGGGGGACAGGGCTACAATGAGCAGTTCTTC. Translating it yields CASSLGGGQGYNEQFF. The chain has TRBV11-3 and TRBJ2-1, with 9 bases aligning to TRBD1. V was clipped by 1 base and J by 3 bases; unmatched bases: 4. The CDR3 sequence is 16 residues long. The V gene's germline CDR1 is SGHNT and CDR2 YENEEA.

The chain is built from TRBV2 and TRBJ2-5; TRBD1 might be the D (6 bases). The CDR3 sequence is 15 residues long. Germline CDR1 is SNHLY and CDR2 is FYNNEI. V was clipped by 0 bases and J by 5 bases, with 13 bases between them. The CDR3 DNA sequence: TGTGCCAGCAGTGAAGCATCGGCAGGGGTCGAGACCCAGTACTTC. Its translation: CASSEASAGVETQYF. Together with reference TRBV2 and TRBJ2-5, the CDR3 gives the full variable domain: EPEVTQTPSHQVTQMGQEVILRCVPISNHLYFYWYRQILGQKVEFLVSFYNNEISEKSEIFDDQFSVERPDGSNFTLKIRSTKLEDSAMYFCASSEASAGVETQYFGPGTRLLVL.

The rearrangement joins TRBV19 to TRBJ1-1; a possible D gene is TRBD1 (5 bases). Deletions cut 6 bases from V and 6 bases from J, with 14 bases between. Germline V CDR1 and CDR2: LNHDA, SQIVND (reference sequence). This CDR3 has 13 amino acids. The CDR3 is CASSLMGPSEAFF. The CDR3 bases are TGTGCCAGTAGCCTCATGGGGCCCTCTGAAGCTTTCTTT.

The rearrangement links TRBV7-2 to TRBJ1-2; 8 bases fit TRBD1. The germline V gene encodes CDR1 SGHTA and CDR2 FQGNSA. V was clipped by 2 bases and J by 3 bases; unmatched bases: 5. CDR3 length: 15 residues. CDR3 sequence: CASSLLPGQDYGYTF. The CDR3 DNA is TGTGCCAGCAGCTTACTGCCGGGACAGGACTATGGCTACACCTTC.

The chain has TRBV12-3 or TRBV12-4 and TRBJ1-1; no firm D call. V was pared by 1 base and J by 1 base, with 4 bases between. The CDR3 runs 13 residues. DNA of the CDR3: TGTGCCAGCAGTTTAGGGGCGAACACTGAAGCTTTCTTT. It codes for CASSLGANTEAFF.

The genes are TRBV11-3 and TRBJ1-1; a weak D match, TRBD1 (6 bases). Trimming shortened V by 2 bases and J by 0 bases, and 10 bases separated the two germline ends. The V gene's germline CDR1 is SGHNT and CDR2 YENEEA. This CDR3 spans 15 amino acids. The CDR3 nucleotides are TGTGCCAGCAGCTTAAGAACAGGGCTGAACACTGAAGCTTTCTTT. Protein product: CASSLRTGLNTEAFF.

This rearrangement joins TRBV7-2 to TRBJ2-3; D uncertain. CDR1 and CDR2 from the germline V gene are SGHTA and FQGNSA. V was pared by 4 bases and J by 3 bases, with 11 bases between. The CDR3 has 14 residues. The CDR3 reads CASSSYLLTDTQYF. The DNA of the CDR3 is TGTGCCAGCAGCTCCTACCTTCTGACAGATACGCAGTATTTT.

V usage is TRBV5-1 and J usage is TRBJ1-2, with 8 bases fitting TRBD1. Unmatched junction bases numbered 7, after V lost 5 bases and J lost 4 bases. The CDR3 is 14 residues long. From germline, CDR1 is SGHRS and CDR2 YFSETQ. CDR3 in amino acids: CASRAGQEVYGYTF. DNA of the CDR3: TGCGCCAGCAGGGCGGGACAGGAGGTCTATGGCTACACCTTC.